The 28 T cell receptor beta chains reported below all come from one sample, sequenced in a study of T cell repertoires and Cas9 in healthy adults. Assay used: immunoSEQ multiplex PCR; TCRdb lists only in-frame clones, some missing. Of tens of thousands of clones listed, 91% are singletons. Sequencing was done on a sample of CD4+ effector T cells (CD127+, CD25-, CD137-, CD154-) from PBMCs; culture status not recorded. The receptors stem from a human donor in good health.

The genes are TRBV5-4 and TRBJ1-1; D is undetermined. This CDR3 region has 13 residues. CDR1 and CDR2 from the germline V gene are SGHNT and YYREEE (reference sequence). Deletions cut 5 bases from V and 4 bases from J, with 12 bases between. The CDR3 DNA reads TGTGCCAGCAGGTCCCACGGCGCCACTGAAGCTTTCTTT. It codes for CASRSHGATEAFF.

The CDR3 is CASSLAGTNEKLFF. In DNA, the CDR3 is TGTGCCAGCAGCTTGGCAGGGACTAATGAAAAACTGTTTTTT. This chain connects TRBV5-5 to TRBJ1-4; D is possibly TRBD1 (5 bases). The ends were cut back, 0 bases at V and 2 bases at J, with 5 bases in the middle. This CDR3 region has 14 residues. Per the germline V gene, CDR1 is SGHKS and CDR2 is YYEKEE (reference sequence). The whole variable domain, filled in from reference TRBV5-5 and TRBJ1-4, reads DAGVTQSPTHLIKTRGQQVTLRCSPISGHKSVSWYQQVLGQGPQFIFQYYEKEERGRGNFPDRFSARQFPNYSSELNVNALLLGDSALYLCASSLAGTNEKLFFGSGTQLSVL.

The rearrangement links TRBV11-3 to TRBJ2-1, with D maybe TRBD2 (6 bases). CDR1 and CDR2 (germline): SGHNT, YENEEA. V was trimmed by 5 bases and J by 10 bases, leaving 15 bases between them. CDR3 size: 13 residues. CDR3 loop: CASSPEGRSEQFF. In DNA, the CDR3 is TGTGCCAGCAGCCCGGAGGGACGAAGCGAGCAGTTCTTC.

The chain is built from TRBV2 and TRBJ2-7, with D possibly being TRBD1 (6 bases). The V end was cut by 1 base, the J end by 3 bases, with 10 bases between. Germline V gene lookup returns CDR1 SNHLY and CDR2 FYNNEI. The CDR3 loop spans 14 amino acids. CDR3 region: CASSEGTGSYEQYF. The CDR3 DNA sequence: TGTGCCAGCAGTGAAGGAACAGGGAGCTACGAGCAGTACTTC.

The V call is TRBV19, the J call TRBJ2-7; 12 positions agree with TRBD1. This CDR3 spans 15 amino acids. Germline assignment: CDR1 LNHDA and CDR2 SQIVND (reference sequence). V was pared by 9 bases and J by 5 bases, with 11 bases of the junction left unmatched. The chain's CDR3 is CARRIWDRGPHEQYF. The CDR3 DNA is TGTGCCAGAAGAATATGGGACAGGGGGCCTCACGAGCAGTACTTC.

CDR3 loop: CASSQHRGANEKLFF. CDR3 DNA: TGTGCCAGCAGTCAACACAGGGGGGCCAATGAAAAACTGTTTTTT. The rearrangement links TRBV27 to TRBJ1-4; 8 bases fit TRBD1. After removal of 5 bases from V and 5 bases from J, the junction contained 7 bases not matched to a gene. Germline CDR1 and CDR2: MNHEY and SMNVEV (reference sequence). CDR3 length: 15 residues.

V usage is TRBV5-1 and J usage is TRBJ1-6; possible D gene TRBD1, 5 bases. The germline gives CDR1 SGHRS, CDR2 YFSETQ. V dropped 4 bases and J dropped 7 bases, with 15 bases sitting between them. The CDR3 is 15 amino acids. The CDR3 DNA is TGCGCCAGCAGCCTCCCCGGGACGGGGAATTCACCCCTCCACTTT. Translating it yields CASSLPGTGNSPLHF.

The chain has TRBV7-8 and TRBJ2-1; TRBD2 might be the D (6 bases). Trimming cost V 1 base and J 10 bases, with 14 bases left between them. The CDR3 sequence is 14 residues long. From germline, CDR1 is SGHVS and CDR2 FQNEAQ. The CDR3 coding sequence is TGTGCCAGCAGCTTAGAATTGGGGCGGGGCGAGCAGTTCTTC. It specifies CASSLELGRGEQFF.

The rearrangement uses TRBV28 and TRBJ2-1; TRBD1 might be the D (6 bases). CDR3 length equals 14 residues. The germline V gene encodes CDR1 MDHEN and CDR2 SYDVKM. V gave up 5 bases and J gave up 12 bases, with 20 bases separating them. CDR3 region: CASSPTGTHQRQFF. The CDR3 DNA sequence: TGTGCCAGCAGTCCCACCGGGACACATCAGAGGCAGTTCTTC.

V is TRBV5-1 and J is TRBJ1-1; D is possibly TRBD1 (5 bases). V dropped 4 bases and J dropped 0 bases, with 22 bases sitting between them. This CDR3 is built from 18 residues. Germline loops: CDR1 SGHRS, CDR2 YFSETQ. The CDR3: CASSSVGEWGWMNTEAFF. The CDR3 DNA follows: TGCGCCAGCAGCAGTGTCGGGGAATGGGGGTGGATGAACACTGAAGCTTTCTTT.

The chain joins TRBV5-1 to TRBJ2-7; D is unclear. Germline lookup yields CDR1 SGHRS and CDR2 YFSETQ. V was trimmed by 4 bases and J by 2 bases, leaving 7 bases between them. The CDR3 sequence is 12 residues long. Here the CDR3 reads CASSVVAYEQYF. The CDR3 DNA sequence: TGCGCCAGCAGCGTGGTAGCCTACGAGCAGTACTTC.

The chain links TRBV19 to TRBJ1-5, with D tentatively TRBD1 (5 bases). Between the trimmed V and J ends, which lost 10 bases and 4 bases, there was a span of 23 bases. This CDR3 contains 16 residues. Looked up from germline, CDR1 is LNHDA and CDR2 is SQIVND (reference sequence). The CDR3 spells CATKSQAAGRNQPQHF. As DNA, the CDR3 is TGTGCCACCAAAAGCCAGGCGGCAGGGAGGAATCAGCCCCAGCATTTT. The full variable domain, its missing parts supplied by reference TRBV19 and TRBJ1-5, is DGGITQSPKYLFRKEGQNVTLSCEQNLNHDAMYWYRQDPGQGLRLIYYSQIVNDFQKGDIAEGYSVSREKKESFPLTVTSAQKNPTAFYLCATKSQAAGRNQPQHFGDGTRLSIL.

The chain has TRBV4-1 and TRBJ1-5, with 7 bases lining up with TRBD1. Germline CDR1 reads MGHRA; CDR2 reads YSYEKL. The CDR3 sequence is 17 residues long. Losses at the gene ends were 0 bases for V and 1 base for J; bases not matched to a gene: 6. Written as DNA, the CDR3 is TGCGCCAGCAGCCAAGACAGGGGGGTTATAAGCAATCAGCCCCAGCATTTT. Protein sequence: CASSQDRGVISNQPQHF.

This chain connects TRBV6-6 to TRBJ2-3; D uncertain. V was cut by 6 bases and J by 3 bases, with 13 bases left in between. Looked up from germline, CDR1 is MNHNY and CDR2 is SVGAGI (reference sequence). CDR3 length equals 14 residues. The CDR3 region has the DNA TGTGCCAGCAGCGGGCCGTCCAGAACAGATACGCAGTATTTT. Residues: CASSGPSRTDTQYF.

The chain recombines TRBV15 with TRBJ1-5, with TRBD1 matching 8 bases. The germline CDR1 and CDR2 sequences are LNHNV and YYDKDF (reference sequence). The CDR3 is 14 residues long. V gave up 3 bases and J gave up 5 bases; unmatched junction bases: 3. The CDR3 DNA reads TGTGCCACCAGCAGGGACAGGGTGGATCAGCCCCAGCATTTT. Translation gives CATSRDRVDQPQHF.

The chain employs TRBV28 and TRBJ2-2; 15 positions match TRBD2. CDR3 length equals 18 residues. CDR1 is MDHEN, CDR2 SYDVKM, per germline. The V gene end was trimmed by 6 bases and the J gene end by 4 bases; junction bases not matched to a gene: 9. The CDR3 DNA reads TGTGCCAGCAGGTTTGGGACTAGCGGGAGGCTAGGCACCGGGGAGCTGTTTTTT. Its protein is CASRFGTSGRLGTGELFF.

The V gene is TRBV28, the J gene TRBJ1-1; 8 nucleotides line up with TRBD1. Germline CDR1 and CDR2: MDHEN and SYDVKM. V dropped 7 bases and J dropped 0; count of bases not matched to a gene: 10. The CDR3 totals 16 residues. The CDR3 spells CASKSGQASMNTEAFF. CDR3 DNA sequence: TGTGCCAGCAAGTCGGGACAGGCGAGTATGAACACTGAAGCTTTCTTT.

The chain joins TRBV6-6 to TRBJ1-1; D may be TRBD1 (5 bases). The CDR3 loop spans 13 amino acids. Trimming cost V 10 bases and J 2 bases, with 14 bases left between them. Germline V gene sequence: CDR1 MNHNY, CDR2 SVGAGI (reference sequence). The chain's CDR3 is CATLDSVNTEAFF. The CDR3 coding sequence is TGTGCCACCCTTGACAGTGTTAACACTGAAGCTTTCTTT.

The J gene is TRBJ2-1, the V gene TRBV7-2, with 12 positions matching TRBD2. There are 15 residues in the CDR3. Germline assignment: CDR1 SGHTA and CDR2 FQGNSA. V was pared by 1 base and J by 8 bases, with 3 bases of the junction left unmatched. CDR3 residues: CASSLGLAGVDEQFF. The CDR3 DNA follows: TGTGCCAGCAGCTTAGGACTAGCGGGAGTAGATGAGCAGTTCTTC.

The CDR3 nucleotides are TGTGCCAGCAGTGAATCTTCTAGCACAGATACGCAGTATTTT. Protein: CASSESSSTDTQYF. The chain recombines TRBV25-1 with TRBJ2-3; D is uncertain. This CDR3 is 14 amino acids long. The V gene lost 1 base and the J gene lost 0 bases, with 5 bases spanning the gap. The germline V gene encodes CDR1 MGHDK and CDR2 SYGVNS.

This chain joins TRBV28 and TRBJ2-5, with D perhaps being TRBD1 or TRBD2 (6 bases each). The end of the DNA fits TRBJ2-7 better, so the J call may be wrong. The germline gives CDR1 MDHEN, CDR2 SYDVKM. The CDR3 is 15 amino acids. The CDR3 DNA reads TGTGCCAGCAGTTTGGGGGGCGGATCCTCCTACGAGCAGTACTTC. Protein sequence: CASSLGGGSSYEQYF.

The V and J genes are TRBV4-3 and TRBJ1-4; possibly TRBD1 for D (6 bases). The CDR3 sequence is 15 residues long. Germline CDR1 reads LGHNA; CDR2 reads YSLEER. V was shortened by 4 bases and J by 5 bases, with 14 bases between the two germline ends. The CDR3, as DNA: TGCGCCAGCAGCCGCTACAGGGAATACAATGAAAAACTGTTTTTT. Translated, it gives CASSRYREYNEKLFF.

V and J are TRBV7-2 and TRBJ1-2; D possibly corresponds to TRBD1 (6 bases). Germline V gives CDR1 SGHTA, CDR2 FQGNSA. V was clipped by 5 bases and J by 6 bases, with 19 bases between them. The CDR3 has 15 amino acids. CDR3 protein: CASSTQGLGGDGYTF. The DNA for the CDR3 is TGTGCCAGCAGCACACAGGGTCTAGGTGGGGATGGCTACACCTTC.

The chain recombines TRBV28 with TRBJ2-5; 8 bases are shared with TRBD1. Germline trimming cut 10 bases from V and 6 bases from J; bases unmatched to any gene: 10. The CDR3 consists of 13 residues. Looked up from germline, CDR1 is MDHEN and CDR2 is SYDVKM. The CDR3, as DNA: TGTGCCATTTCTCAGGGGGCGGCGCAGACCCAGTACTTC. As protein: CAISQGAAQTQYF.

The chain carries TRBV18 and TRBJ2-7; 7 bases agree with TRBD1. The CDR3 totals 15 residues. The germline V gene encodes CDR1 KGHSH and CDR2 LQKENI. V shed 3 bases, J shed 2 bases, and the junction held 7 bases outside the gene matches. The CDR3 reads CASSPRQGYTYEQYF. The CDR3 DNA is TGTGCCAGCTCACCCCGACAGGGTTACACCTACGAGCAGTACTTC. The entire variable domain, with the rest obtained from reference TRBV18 and TRBJ2-7, is as follows: NAGVMQNPRHLVRRRGQEARLRCSPMKGHSHVYWYRQLPEEGLKFMVYLQKENIIDESGMPKERFSAEFPKEGPSILRIQQVVRGDSAAYFCASSPRQGYTYEQYFGPGTRLTVT.

V and J are TRBV15 and TRBJ2-2; TRBD2 matches at 16 bases. The CDR3 extends over 18 amino acids. J lost 4 bases, V lost 5 bases, and 7 bases had no gene match. Germline-derived CDR1 and CDR2 are LNHNV and YYDKDF (reference sequence). The CDR3 nucleotides read TGTGCCACCAGCCAGGGACTAGCGGGAGGGCTCGCCACCGGGGAGCTGTTTTTT. Translated, it gives CATSQGLAGGLATGELFF. Drawing the rest from reference TRBV15 and TRBJ2-2, the complete variable domain is DAMVIQNPRYQVTQFGKPVTLSCSQTLNHNVMYWYQQKSSQAPKLLFHYYDKDFNNEADTPDNFQSRRPNTSFCFLDIRSPGLGDTAMYLCATSQGLAGGLATGELFFGEGSRLTVL.

This clone has only one observation. The chain carries TRBV5-6 and TRBJ2-5, with a weak D call TRBD2 (6 bases). V gave up 1 base and J gave up 2 bases, with 18 bases separating them. The CDR3 is made up of 17 amino acids. The germline V gene has CDR1 SGHDT and CDR2 YYEEEE. This CDR3 is CASSLTGVRRTQETQYF. For the CDR3, the DNA is TGTGCCAGCAGCTTGACGGGGGTTAGGAGAACACAAGAGACCCAGTACTTC.

This clone was seen just once. The genes are TRBV7-9 and TRBJ1-6; TRBD1 matches at 7 bases. J gave up 10 bases and V 5 bases, and 8 bases lay outside the gene matches. The germline gives CDR1 SEHNR, CDR2 FQNEAQ (reference sequence). The CDR3 loop spans 14 amino acids. The CDR3, as DNA: TGTGCCAGCAGCCTGACAGGGCAGAAGTCACCCCTCCACTTT. Protein sequence: CASSLTGQKSPLHF.